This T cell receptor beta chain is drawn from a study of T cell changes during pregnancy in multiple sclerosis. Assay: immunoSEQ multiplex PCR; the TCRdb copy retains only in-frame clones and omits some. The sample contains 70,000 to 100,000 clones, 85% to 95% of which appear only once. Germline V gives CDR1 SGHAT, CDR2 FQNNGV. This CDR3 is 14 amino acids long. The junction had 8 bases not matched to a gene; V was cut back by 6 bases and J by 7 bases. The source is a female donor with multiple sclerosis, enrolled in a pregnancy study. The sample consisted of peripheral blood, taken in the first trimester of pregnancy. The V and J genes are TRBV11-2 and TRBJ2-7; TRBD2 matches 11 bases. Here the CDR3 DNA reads TGTGCCAGCAGTTCACTAGCGGGGGAAGGGGAGCAGTACTTC. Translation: CASSSLAGEGEQYF.